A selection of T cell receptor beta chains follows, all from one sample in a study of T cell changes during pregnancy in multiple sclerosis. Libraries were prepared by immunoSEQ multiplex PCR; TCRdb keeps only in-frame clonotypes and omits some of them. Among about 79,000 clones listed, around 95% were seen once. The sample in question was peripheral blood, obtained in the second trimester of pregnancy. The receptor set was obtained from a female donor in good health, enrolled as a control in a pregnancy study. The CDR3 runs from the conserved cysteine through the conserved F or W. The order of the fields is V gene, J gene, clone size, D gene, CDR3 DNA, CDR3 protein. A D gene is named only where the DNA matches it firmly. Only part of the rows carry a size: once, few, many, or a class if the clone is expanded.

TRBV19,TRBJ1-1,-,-,TGTGCCAGTAGTACACCCGGACAGACATTGAACACTGAAGCTTTCTTT,CASSTPGQTLNTEAFF
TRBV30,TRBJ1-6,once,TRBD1,TGTGCCTGGAGCCGAACCGGGACAGGGGTATCACCCCTCCACTTT,CAWSRTGTGVSPLHF
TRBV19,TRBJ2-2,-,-,TGTGCCAGTACCCAGGGTAGCTTGAACACCGGGGAGCTGTTTTTT,CASTQGSLNTGELFF
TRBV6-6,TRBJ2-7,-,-,TGTGCCAGCAGTTACGGTGAAGGCCTCAGGATCTACGAGCAGTACTTC,CASSYGEGLRIYEQYF
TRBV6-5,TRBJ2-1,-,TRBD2,TGTGCCAGCAGGTCTAGCGGGGGGGCCTACAATGAGCAGTTCTTC,CASRSSGGAYNEQFF
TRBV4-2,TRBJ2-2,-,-,TGTGCCAGCAGCCAACGGAGAGGGAACACCGGGGAGCTGTTTTTT,CASSQRRGNTGELFF
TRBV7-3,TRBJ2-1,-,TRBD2,TGTGCCAGCAGGGAGCGGGGGGCCGAAGGGGATGAGCAGTTCTTC,CASRERGAEGDEQFF
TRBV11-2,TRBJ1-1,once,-,TGTGCCAGCAGCTTACCAAACACTGAAGCTTTCTTT,CASSLPNTEAFF
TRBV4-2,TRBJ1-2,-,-,TGTGCCAGCAGACCTGGCCCGTCCTATGGCTACACCTTC,CASRPGPSYGYTF
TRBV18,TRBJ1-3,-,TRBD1,TGTGCCAGCTCAACAGGGGCTGGAAACACCATATATTTT,CASSTGAGNTIYF
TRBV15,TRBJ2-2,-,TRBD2,TGTGCCACCAGGATCCCTAGCGGGGCTAACACCGGGGAGCTGTTTTTT,CATRIPSGANTGELFF
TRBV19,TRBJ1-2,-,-,TGTGCCAGTAGTATTAACAGAGGGGGAGGCTACACCTTC,CASSINRGGGYTF
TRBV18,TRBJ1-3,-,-,TGTGCCAGCTCGCCCAGGGGCGAACTAGGAAACACCATATATTTT,CASSPRGELGNTIYF
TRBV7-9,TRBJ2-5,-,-,TGTGCCAGCAGCCCTAGGAGGCAGCGTCAAGAGACCCAGTACTTC,CASSPRRQRQETQYF
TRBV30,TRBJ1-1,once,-,TGTGCCTGGAGAGAAGGGGGATTCACTGAAGCTTTCTTT,CAWREGGFTEAFF
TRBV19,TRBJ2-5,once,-,TGTGCCAGTAGTATCGAAGAGACCCAGTACTTC,CASSIEETQYF
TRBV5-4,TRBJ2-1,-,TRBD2,TGTGCCAGCAGCTTGGGCGGGGGGGGGTCCTACAATGAGCAGTTCTTC,CASSLGGGGSYNEQFF
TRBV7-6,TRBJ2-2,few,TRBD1,TGTGCCAGCAGCTTCCGACAGGGGGCAGCGAACACCGGGGAGCTGTTTTTT,CASSFRQGAANTGELFF
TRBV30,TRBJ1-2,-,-,TGTGCCTGGAGTGTGACGACAAACTATGGCTACACCTTC,CAWSVTTNYGYTF
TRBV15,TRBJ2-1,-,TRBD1,TGTGCCACCAGCAGGGACAGGGCCTACAATGAGCAGTTCTTC,CATSRDRAYNEQFF
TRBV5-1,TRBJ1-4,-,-,TGCGCCAGCAGCCGGGTGACAGGTTCGAGAGAAGAAAAACTGTTTTTT,CASSRVTGSREEKLFF
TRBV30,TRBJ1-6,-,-,TGTGCCTGGAGTGTAGGGGTCAACCGACAGATAAATTCACCCCTCCACTTT,CAWSVGVNRQINSPLHF
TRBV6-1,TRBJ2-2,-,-,TGTGCCAGCAGTGATCAAAGCAGGGCCTACACCGGGGAGCTGTTTTTT,CASSDQSRAYTGELFF
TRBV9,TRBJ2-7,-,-,TGTGCCAGCAGCTTCGACAGCTCCTACGAGCAGTACTTC,CASSFDSSYEQYF
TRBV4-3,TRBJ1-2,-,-,TGCGCCAGCAGCCAAGTGACCGGACAGATAAACTATGGCTACACCTTC,CASSQVTGQINYGYTF
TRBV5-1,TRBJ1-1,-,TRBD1,TGCGCCAGCAGCGACAGGGACCGGAGATATAACACTGAAGCTTTCTTT,CASSDRDRRYNTEAFF